This T cell receptor beta chain was recovered during a study of cytomegalovirus exposure and HLA in healthy donors. Assay used: immunoSEQ multiplex PCR; TCRdb lists only in-frame clones, some missing. The table lists 150,000 to 200,000 clones, less than 90% of them singletons. The donors were part of the 120-subject validation cohort, which stood apart from the roughly 700-subject first cohort. This clone was seen once. This TCR came from a young man in good health and CMV-seropositive. The specimen sequenced was PBMCs.

The CDR3 DNA reads TGTGCCAGTAGTATATCAGGATACGAGCAGTACTTC. Protein product: CASSISGYEQYF. The chain joins TRBV19 to TRBJ2-7, with D hard to call. Between the trimmed V and J ends, which lost 2 bases and 4 bases, there was a span of 6 bases. The CDR3 totals 12 residues. The germline gives CDR1 LNHDA, CDR2 SQIVND (reference sequence).